This TCR beta chain originates from a study of vaccination effects on CD4 cells after COVID-19. Study overall: Each person got two doses of an mRNA SARS-CoV-2 vaccine, BNT162b2 or mRNA-1273. Study outcomes and limitations: Just 1 of 255 vaccine-induced clones in healthy recipients was cross-reactive.

Using immunoSEQ multiplex PCR, the repertoire was profiled, and TCRdb retains in-frame clones only, with some absent. The sample holds approximately 30,000 clones; about 70% are singletons and the top ten take 10% to 13%. Sequencing was preceded by expansion of antigen-specific CD4+ T cells with viral peptide pools in the ViraFEST assay. Culturing for roughly 9 days preceded CD4+ T cell isolation. Vaccine recipients, nucleocapsid antibody negative, had no prior SARS-CoV-2 infection. Half of the medium was exchanged for IL-2 medium on both days 3 and 7. V was clipped by 5 bases and J by 3 bases; unmatched bases: 6. The CDR3 has 15 residues. Germline V lookup: CDR1 MNHEY, CDR2 SMNVEV (reference sequence). Regarding this clone: The antigen is unknown.

This sample comprised CD4+ T cells from PBMCs cultured with SARS-CoV-2 spike peptides, obtained before COVID-19 vaccination. This clonotype originated in a human donor who received a COVID-19 vaccine. The chain is built from TRBV27 and TRBJ2-5, with 10 bases matching TRBD1. The CDR3 DNA reads as TGTGCCAGCAGTCGACTAGGGACAGGGGAAGAGACCCAGTACTTC. It yields the protein CASSRLGTGEETQYF.